This entry features one T cell receptor beta chain sequence. Its antigen is currently not known. No much larger clone exists at a distance of one base, and base qualities are not known. These data come from a study of beta chain features in type 1 diabetes (dated by TCRdb to the late 2010s). About the investigation overall: No differences in mean age, gender distribution, total cell number or subset yield were found between patients and healthy donors. A total of approximately 110,000,000 sorted cells were examined across all samples, and a strong correlation was observed between cell number per subset and RNA yield. In the study, recently diagnosed type 1 diabetes patients and matched healthy donors were compared on the TCRB repertoires of their sorted circulating CD4+ T cell subsets. Regulatory and stem cell-like memory subsets were isolated from only 8 patients and roughly 8 healthy donors, whereas naive and central memory subsets came from all 30 or so donors. Study-wide findings and limitations: Because cDNA was sequenced instead of genomic DNA, highly expressing activated cells could be over-represented, though the groups showed no difference in activation or CD3 levels. Shorter templates might have been favored by PCR, but patient and control samples were amplified and corrected together, so both groups would have been affected equally by any skew. Because small numbers of individuals were included in the HLA sub-analyses, any influence of HLA type on TCRB rearrangement was left unresolved. Type 1 diabetes patients showed a moderate but significant shortening of TCRB CDR3 length in all four CD4+ subsets. At VDJ recombination sites, type 1 diabetes patients had fewer insertions and more deleted nucleotides, which implies abnormalities in thymic rearrangement. Naive, central memory and regulatory TCRB repertoires appeared to be more similar among patients than among healthy donors.

All of the isolated RNA was reverse transcribed with the High Capacity cDNA Reverse Transcription Kit, so expressed TCRB transcripts were sequenced. Survey-depth immunoSEQ sequencing was performed on stem cell-like memory T cell samples, with an average of about 1.01 million total reads per sample. After sorted cells were lysed in RLT buffer, RNA was extracted with DNase-treated RNeasy Micro or Mini kits, with the choice depending on cell number. Each cell subset was processed on its own to prevent cross-contamination, while patient and healthy donor samples were processed together. The immunoSEQ multiplex PCR was used to amplify TCRB sequences from cDNA, generating 87-bp fragments that spanned the CDR3 region. Sequencing of the amplicons was done on the Illumina HiSeq platform. Per the source publication's procedure: PCR bias was corrected computationally using synthetic template baselines, and reads within Hamming distance 2 were collapsed, with unmergeable singletons discarded. Reads were aligned to IMGT to assign V, D and J genes, CDR3 length, and insertions or deletions at six rearrangement sites. Within each subset, clonotype counts were normalized to the number of sorted cells before true diversity and Gini coefficients were calculated with the tcR R package. The overlap coefficient, calculated on TCRB nucleotide sequences, was used to measure repertoire sharing. Here the immuneACCESS table is served through TCRdb, limited to in-frame sequences with V and J called. Missing clones are a known gap in these copies; in checked studies unresolved V genes cover under half, and the rest lacks a known reason. That table gives V, J and clone size, and the DNA gave D and trimming. The sample table lists about 23,000 clones, about 58% of them with a count of one. The ten largest clones capture roughly 0.37% of the sample.

From each donor, a single peripheral blood sample of around 120 mL on average was drawn into heparinised tubes. A BD FACSAria II and a panel including CD45RO, CCR7, CD25, CD127, CD95 and CD27 were used to sort naive, central memory, regulatory and stem cell-like memory CD4+ T cells. All sorted populations exceeded 95% purity. PBMCs were isolated right away by Lymphoprep density gradient centrifugation and were stained directly, without culture. To minimize batch effects, samples were stained and sorted in pairs, one healthy donor with one patient per experiment. The cysteine opens and the phenylalanine closes a CDR3 of 18 amino acids. This entry keeps only the CDR3 DNA: 54 bases, framed from base 1. CDR1 SGHNT and CDR2 YYREEE are derived from the germline V gene (reference sequence). V lost 1 base and J lost 3 bases; the stretch between them is 21 bases long.

The sequence joins TRBV5-4 to TRBJ2-3; possibly the D gene is TRBD2, per 6 matching bases. Material for sequencing was stem cell memory CD4+ T cells from blood. Sample cell subset or site, as interpreted from the label and publication: stem cell-like memory CD4+ T cells. The receptor's source is a man younger than 35 with type 1 diabetes. The DNA sequence is TGTGCCAGCAGCTTGTTGAGAGGCGGGGCGAGTGGAACAGATACGCAGTATTTT. This codes for CASSLLRGGASGTDTQYF.